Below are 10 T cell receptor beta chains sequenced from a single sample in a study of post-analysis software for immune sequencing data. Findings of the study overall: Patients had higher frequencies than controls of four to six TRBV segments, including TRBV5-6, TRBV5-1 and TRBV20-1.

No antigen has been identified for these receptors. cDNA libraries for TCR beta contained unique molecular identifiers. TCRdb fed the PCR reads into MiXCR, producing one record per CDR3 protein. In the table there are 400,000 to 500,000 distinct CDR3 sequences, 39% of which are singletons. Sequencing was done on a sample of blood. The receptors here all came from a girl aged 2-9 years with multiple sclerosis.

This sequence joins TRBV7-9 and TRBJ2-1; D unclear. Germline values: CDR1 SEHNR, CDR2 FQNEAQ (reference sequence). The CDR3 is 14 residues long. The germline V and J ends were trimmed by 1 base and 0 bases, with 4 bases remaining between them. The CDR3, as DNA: TGTGCCAGCAGCTTAGACAGCTCCTACAATGAGCAGTTCTTC. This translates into CASSLDSSYNEQFF.

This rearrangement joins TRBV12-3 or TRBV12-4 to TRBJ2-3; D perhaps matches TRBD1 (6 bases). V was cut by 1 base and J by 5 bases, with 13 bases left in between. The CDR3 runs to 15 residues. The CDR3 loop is CASSLGQAVGDTQYF. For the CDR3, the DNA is TGTGCCAGCAGTTTAGGACAGGCGGTGGGAGATACGCAGTATTTT.

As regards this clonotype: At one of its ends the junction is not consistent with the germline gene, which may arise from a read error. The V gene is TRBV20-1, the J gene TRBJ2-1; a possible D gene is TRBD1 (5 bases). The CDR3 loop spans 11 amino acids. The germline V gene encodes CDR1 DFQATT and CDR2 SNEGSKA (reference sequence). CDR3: CRAIPQRGQFF. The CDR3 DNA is TGCAGGGCTATCCCTCAAAGGGGGCAGTTCTTC.

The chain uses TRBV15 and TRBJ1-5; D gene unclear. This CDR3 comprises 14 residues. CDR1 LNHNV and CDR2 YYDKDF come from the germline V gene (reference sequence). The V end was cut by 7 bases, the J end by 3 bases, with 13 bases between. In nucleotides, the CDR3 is TGTGCCACCACCAGGCGTGGTTCCAATCAGCCCCAGCATTTT. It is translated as CATTRRGSNQPQHF.

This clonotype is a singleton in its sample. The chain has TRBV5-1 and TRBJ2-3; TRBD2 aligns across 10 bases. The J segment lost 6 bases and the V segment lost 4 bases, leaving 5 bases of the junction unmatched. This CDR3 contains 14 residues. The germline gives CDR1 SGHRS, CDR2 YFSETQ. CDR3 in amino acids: CASSPSGGYDTQYF. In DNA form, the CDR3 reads TGCGCCAGCAGCCCTAGCGGGGGTTACGATACGCAGTATTTT.

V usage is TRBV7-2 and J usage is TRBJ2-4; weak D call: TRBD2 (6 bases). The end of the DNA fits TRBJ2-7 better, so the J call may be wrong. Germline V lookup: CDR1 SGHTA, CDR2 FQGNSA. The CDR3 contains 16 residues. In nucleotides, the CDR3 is TGTGCCAGCGGGCTGGGACTTCCACCCATCTCCTACGAGCAGTACTTC. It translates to CASGLGLPPISYEQYF.

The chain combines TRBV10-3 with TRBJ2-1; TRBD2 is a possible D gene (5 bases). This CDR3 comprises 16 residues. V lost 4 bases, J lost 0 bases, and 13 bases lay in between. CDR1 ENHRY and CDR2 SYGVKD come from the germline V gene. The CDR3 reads CAISGSEESSYNEQFF. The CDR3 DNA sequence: TGTGCCATCAGTGGATCGGAGGAAAGCTCCTACAATGAGCAGTTCTTC.

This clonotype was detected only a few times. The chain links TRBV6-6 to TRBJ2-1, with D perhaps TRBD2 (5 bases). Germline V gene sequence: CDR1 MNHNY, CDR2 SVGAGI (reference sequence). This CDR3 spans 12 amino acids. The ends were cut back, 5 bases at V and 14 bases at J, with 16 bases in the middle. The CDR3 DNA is TGTGCCAGCAGTATTGGGGTCCAGGAGGAGTTCTTC. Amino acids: CASSIGVQEEFF.

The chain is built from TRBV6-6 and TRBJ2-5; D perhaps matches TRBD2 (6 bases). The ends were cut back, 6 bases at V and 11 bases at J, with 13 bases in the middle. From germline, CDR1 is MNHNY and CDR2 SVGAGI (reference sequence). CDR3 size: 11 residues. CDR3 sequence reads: CASRLREEQYF. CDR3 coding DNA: TGTGCCAGCAGACTCAGGGAGGAGCAGTACTTC.

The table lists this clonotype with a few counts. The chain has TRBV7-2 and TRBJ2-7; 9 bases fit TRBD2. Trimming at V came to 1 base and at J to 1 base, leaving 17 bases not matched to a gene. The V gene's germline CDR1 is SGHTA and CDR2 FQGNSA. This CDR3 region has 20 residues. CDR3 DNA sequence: TGTGCCAGCAGCTTAGTGTTTAGCACTAGCGGGTCGGTCACATCCTACGAGCAGTACTTC. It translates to CASSLVFSTSGSVTSYEQYF.